This T cell receptor (beta chain) appears in the sequencing data of a study of vaccination and CD4 T cells after COVID-19. Study-level background: Diagnosis preceded the drawing of post-COVID samples by a median approximately 110 days (range 35 to 161). Study results and caveats: Relatively few convalescent patients were studied; early post-infection timepoints were not included.

Germline CDR1 reads SGHNT; CDR2 reads YYREEE (reference sequence). The CDR3 totals 14 residues. The V gene lost 1 base and the J gene lost 1 base, with 8 bases spanning the gap. With respect to this clonotype: Its antigen is unidentified.

Oncomine TCR Beta short-read sequencing was applied to DNA from cultured CD4+ T cells. It was cultured CD4+ T cells from which genomic DNA was extracted. TCRdb re-called the PCR reads through MiXCR, storing one row per CDR3 protein. Of more than 9,500 distinct CDR3 sequences in the sample, about 40% were seen once. The sample's treatment: roughly 10-day PBMC culture with coronavirus spike peptide pools or control peptides (ViraFEST assay). Researchers collected the unexposed donor's CD4+ T cells before the COVID-19 pandemic (2011-2018). Peptide pool stimulation in ViraFEST expanded antigen-specific T cells, whose TCRs were then sequenced.

Material for sequencing was CD4+ T cells from blood, cultured in vitro. V and J are TRBV5-4 and TRBJ1-1; no definite D call. The receptor's source is a human donor in good health. For the CDR3, the DNA is TGTGCCAGCAGCTTGCCAGCGAAGAACACTGAAGCTTTCTTT. This codes for CASSLPAKNTEAFF.